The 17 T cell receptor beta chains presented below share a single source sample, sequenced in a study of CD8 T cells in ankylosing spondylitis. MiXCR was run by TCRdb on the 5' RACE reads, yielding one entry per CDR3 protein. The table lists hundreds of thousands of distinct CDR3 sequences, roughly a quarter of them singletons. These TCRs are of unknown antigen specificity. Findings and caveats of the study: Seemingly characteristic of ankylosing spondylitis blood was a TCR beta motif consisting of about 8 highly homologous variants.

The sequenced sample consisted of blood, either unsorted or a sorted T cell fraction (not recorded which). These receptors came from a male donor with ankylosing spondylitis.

The CDR3 nucleotides read TGTGCCAGCAGCCGAGTTTGGGAGCAAGAGACCCAGTACTTC. It codes for CASSRVWEQETQYF. The chain links TRBV7-8 to TRBJ2-5; tentatively, D is TRBD2 (5 bases). CDR3 length: 14 residues. V lost 5 bases, J lost 2 bases, and 12 bases lay in between. CDR1 and CDR2 (germline): SGHVS, FQNEAQ. Combining the CDR3 with reference TRBV7-8 and TRBJ2-5 gives the whole variable domain GAGVSQSPRYKVAKRGQDVALRCDPISGHVSLFWYQQALGQGPEFLTYFQNEAQLDKSGLPSDRFFAERPEGSVSTLKIQRTQQEDSAVYLCASSRVWEQETQYFGPGTRLLVL.

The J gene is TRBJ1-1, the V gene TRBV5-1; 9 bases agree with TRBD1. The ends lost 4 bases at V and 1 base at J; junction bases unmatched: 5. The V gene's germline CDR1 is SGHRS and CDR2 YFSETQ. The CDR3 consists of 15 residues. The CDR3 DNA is TGCGCCAGCAGCACCTGGACAGGGGCGAACACTGAAGCTTTCTTT. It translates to CASSTWTGANTEAFF.

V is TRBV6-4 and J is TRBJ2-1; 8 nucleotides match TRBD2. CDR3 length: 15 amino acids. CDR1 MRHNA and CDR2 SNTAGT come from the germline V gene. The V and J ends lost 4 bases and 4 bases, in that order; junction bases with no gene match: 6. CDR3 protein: CASSVAGSVYNEQFF. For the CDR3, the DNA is TGTGCCAGCAGTGTAGCGGGATCAGTATACAATGAGCAGTTCTTC.

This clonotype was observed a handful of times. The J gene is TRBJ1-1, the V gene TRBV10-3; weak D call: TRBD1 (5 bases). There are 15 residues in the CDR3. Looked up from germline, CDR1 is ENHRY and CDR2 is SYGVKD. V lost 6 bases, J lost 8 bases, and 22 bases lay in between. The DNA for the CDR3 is TGTGCCATCAGGCCCCACATCTCAGGGTCGGCAGAAGCTTTCTTT. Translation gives CAIRPHISGSAEAFF.

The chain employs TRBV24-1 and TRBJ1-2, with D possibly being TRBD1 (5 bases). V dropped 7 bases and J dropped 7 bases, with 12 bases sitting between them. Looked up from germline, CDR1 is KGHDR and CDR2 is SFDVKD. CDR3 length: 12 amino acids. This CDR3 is CATSQGRFGYTF. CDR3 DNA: TGTGCCACCAGCCAGGGACGGTTTGGCTACACCTTC.

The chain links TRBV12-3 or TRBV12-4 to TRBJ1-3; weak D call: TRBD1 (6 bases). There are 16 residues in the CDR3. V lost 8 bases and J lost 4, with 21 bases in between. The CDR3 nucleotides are TGTGCCAGCCGGGTTGGGGGGGCTCAGCGGGGAAACACCATATATTTT. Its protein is CASRVGGAQRGNTIYF.

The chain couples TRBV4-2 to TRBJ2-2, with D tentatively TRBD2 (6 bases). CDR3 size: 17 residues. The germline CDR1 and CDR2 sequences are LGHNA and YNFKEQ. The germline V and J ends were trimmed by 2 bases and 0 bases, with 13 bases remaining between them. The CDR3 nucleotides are TGTGCCAGCAGCCAACCAGGGCTAGCGACGAACACCGGGGAGCTGTTTTTT. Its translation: CASSQPGLATNTGELFF.

The chain's CDR3 is CSARGGYVGTGELFF. The CDR3, as DNA: TGCAGTGCTAGAGGCGGGTACGTGGGCACCGGGGAGCTGTTTTTT. The chain recombines TRBV20-1 with TRBJ2-2; tentative D call: TRBD2 (5 bases). The CDR3 runs to 15 residues. Deletions cut 1 base from V and 4 bases from J, with 13 bases between. In germline, CDR1 is DFQATT, CDR2 SNEGSKA (reference sequence).

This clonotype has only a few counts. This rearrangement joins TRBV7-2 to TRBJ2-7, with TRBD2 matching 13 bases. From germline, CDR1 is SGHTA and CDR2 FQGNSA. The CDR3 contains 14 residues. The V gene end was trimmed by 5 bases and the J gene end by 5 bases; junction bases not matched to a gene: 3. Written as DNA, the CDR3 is TGTGCCAGCAGCCGGACTAGCGGGAGAGACGAGCAGTACTTC. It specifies CASSRTSGRDEQYF.

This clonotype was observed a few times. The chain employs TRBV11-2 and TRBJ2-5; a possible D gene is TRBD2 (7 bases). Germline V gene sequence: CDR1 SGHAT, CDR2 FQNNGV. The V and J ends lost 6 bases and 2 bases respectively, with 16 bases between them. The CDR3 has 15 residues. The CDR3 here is CASSPGGGTQETQYF. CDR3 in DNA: TGTGCCAGCAGTCCCGGGGGAGGGACACAAGAGACCCAGTACTTC.

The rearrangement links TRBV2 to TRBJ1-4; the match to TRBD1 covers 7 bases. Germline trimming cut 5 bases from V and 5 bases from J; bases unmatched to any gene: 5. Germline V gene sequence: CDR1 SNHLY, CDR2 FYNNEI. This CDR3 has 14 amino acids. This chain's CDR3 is CASSWTGKNEKLFF. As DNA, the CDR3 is TGTGCCAGCAGTTGGACAGGCAAGAATGAAAAACTGTTTTTT.

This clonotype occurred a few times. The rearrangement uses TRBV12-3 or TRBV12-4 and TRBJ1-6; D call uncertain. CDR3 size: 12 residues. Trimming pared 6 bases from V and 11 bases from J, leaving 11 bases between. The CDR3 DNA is TGTGCCAGCAGCTCGAGTAGGGCACCCCTCCACTTT. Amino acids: CASSSSRAPLHF.

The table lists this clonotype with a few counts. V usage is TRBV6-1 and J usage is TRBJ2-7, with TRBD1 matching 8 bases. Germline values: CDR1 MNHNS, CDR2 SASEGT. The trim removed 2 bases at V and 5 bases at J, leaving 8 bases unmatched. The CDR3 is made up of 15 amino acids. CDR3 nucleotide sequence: TGTGCCAGCAGTGAACAGGGGGCAGGTTACCACGAGCAGTACTTC. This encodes CASSEQGAGYHEQYF.

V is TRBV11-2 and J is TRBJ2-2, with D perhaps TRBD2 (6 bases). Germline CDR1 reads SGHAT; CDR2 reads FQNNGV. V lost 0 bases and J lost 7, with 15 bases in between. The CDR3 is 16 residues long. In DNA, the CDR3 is TGTGCCAGCAGCTTAGAGGCAGCGGGCGGTCGCGGGGAGCTGTTTTTT. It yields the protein CASSLEAAGGRGELFF.

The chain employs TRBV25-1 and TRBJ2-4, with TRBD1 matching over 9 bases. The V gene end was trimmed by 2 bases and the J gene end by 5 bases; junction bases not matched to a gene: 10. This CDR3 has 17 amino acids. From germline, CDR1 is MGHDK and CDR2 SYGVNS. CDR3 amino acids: CASSEHAGTGKENIQYF. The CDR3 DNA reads TGTGCCAGCAGTGAACATGCCGGGACAGGGAAGGAAAACATTCAGTACTTC.

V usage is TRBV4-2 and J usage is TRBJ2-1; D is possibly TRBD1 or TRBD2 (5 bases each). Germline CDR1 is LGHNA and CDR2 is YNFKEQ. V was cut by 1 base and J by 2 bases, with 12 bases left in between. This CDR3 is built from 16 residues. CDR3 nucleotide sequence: TGTGCCAGCAGCCAAGTGCGAGCGGACACCTACAATGAGCAGTTCTTC. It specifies CASSQVRADTYNEQFF.

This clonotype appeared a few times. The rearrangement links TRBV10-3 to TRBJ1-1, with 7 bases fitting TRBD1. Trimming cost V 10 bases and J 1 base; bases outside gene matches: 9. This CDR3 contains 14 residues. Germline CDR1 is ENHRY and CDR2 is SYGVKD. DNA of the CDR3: TGTGCCACTCAATATGACAGGGCGAACACTGAAGCTTTCTTT. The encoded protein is CATQYDRANTEAFF.